Presented here are 22 T cell receptor beta chains from one specimen sequenced in a study of blood T cell repertoires in COVID-19. TCRdb's table, derived via immunoSEQ multiplex PCR, lists solely in-frame clones and lacks some. The data hold about 43,000 clones, with roughly 89% observed a single time. The sample was peripheral blood. Every receptor here comes from a man between 60 and 75 years old with active COVID-19.

The chain couples TRBV7-9 to TRBJ2-7, with 7 positions matching TRBD2. J gave up 6 bases and V 0 bases, and 14 bases lay outside the gene matches. The CDR3 contains 17 residues. CDR1 SEHNR and CDR2 FQNEAQ come from the germline V gene (reference sequence). The DNA of the CDR3 is TGTGCCAGCAGCTTAGCCGCGACTAGCTATTACTCAGGCGAGCAGTACTTC. As protein: CASSLAATSYYSGEQYF.

The rearrangement joins TRBV7-6 to TRBJ1-1; 7 positions match TRBD1. The ends lost 5 bases at V and 1 base at J; junction bases unmatched: 7. Germline V gene lookup returns CDR1 SGHVS and CDR2 FNYEAQ. The CDR3 is made up of 15 amino acids. The CDR3 loop reads CASSPWTGKNTEAFF. CDR3 bases: TGTGCCAGCAGCCCTTGGACAGGAAAGAACACTGAAGCTTTCTTT.

The chain links TRBV23-1 to TRBJ1-1, with TRBD1 as a possible D gene (5 bases). TRBV23-1 belongs to the ORF category, with a function that is uncertain. This CDR3 contains 16 residues. V shed 5 bases and J shed 3 bases, with 19 bases lying between them. The CDR3 protein is CASSNGLPGPDTEAFF. Here the CDR3 DNA reads TGCGCCAGCAGTAACGGGCTTCCAGGGCCCGACACTGAAGCTTTCTTT.

The genes are TRBV6-1 and TRBJ1-1; D gene uncertain. Trimming pared 3 bases from V and 11 bases from J, leaving 10 bases between. Germline loops: CDR1 MNHNS, CDR2 SASEGT. This CDR3 is built from 11 residues. CDR3 sequence (DNA): TGTGCCAGCAGTGACCCGTGGAGCGCTTTCTTT. Its translation: CASSDPWSAFF.

The chain links TRBV2 to TRBJ2-2; D not certain. Germline CDR1 SNHLY, CDR2 FYNNEI. The CDR3 contains 12 residues. The ends were cut back, 1 base at V and 7 bases at J, with 4 bases in the middle. CDR3 sequence (DNA): TGTGCCAGCAGTGAAGACAGCGGGGAGCTGTTTTTT. Its translation is CASSEDSGELFF.

The V call is TRBV5-4, the J call TRBJ2-2; 7 nucleotides agree with TRBD2. V shed 4 bases and J 3 bases; nucleotides not matched to a gene: 9. The CDR3 has 16 residues. Germline CDR1 reads SGHNT; CDR2 reads YYREEE (reference sequence). The CDR3, as DNA: TGTGCCAGCAGCCGAGGGGCTAGCGGTCACACCGGGGAGCTGTTTTTT. It codes for CASSRGASGHTGELFF.

This rearrangement joins TRBV19 to TRBJ2-1; 10 nucleotides line up with TRBD2. CDR3 length: 15 residues. Germline loops: CDR1 LNHDA, CDR2 SQIVND (reference sequence). V lost 6 bases, J lost 2 bases, and 4 bases stayed unmatched. CDR3 sequence: CASSPGLAAYNEQFF. The DNA for the CDR3 is TGTGCCAGTAGCCCAGGACTAGCGGCCTACAATGAGCAGTTCTTC.

The V gene is TRBV28, the J gene TRBJ2-5; 10 bases line up with TRBD1. Germline lookup yields CDR1 MDHEN and CDR2 SYDVKM. V dropped 3 bases and J dropped 1; count of bases not matched to a gene: 5. The CDR3 contains 16 residues. The CDR3 sequence: CASSLGGTGAQETQYF. The CDR3 region has the DNA TGTGCCAGCAGTTTGGGCGGGACAGGGGCCCAAGAGACCCAGTACTTC. Drawing the rest from reference TRBV28 and TRBJ2-5, the complete variable domain is DVKVTQSSRYLVKRTGEKVFLECVQDMDHENMFWYRQDPGLGLRLIYFSYDVKMKEKGDIPEGYSVSREKKERFSLILESASTNQTSMYLCASSLGGTGAQETQYFGPGTRLLVL.

The rearrangement joins TRBV19 to TRBJ1-5; TRBD1 might be the D (5 bases). The ends were cut back, 5 bases at V and 6 bases at J, with 14 bases in the middle. CDR3 length: 14 residues. Germline lookup yields CDR1 LNHDA and CDR2 SQIVND (reference sequence). CDR3 coding DNA: TGTGCCAGTAGTTCCCATGGCAGGGTTCAGCCCCAGCATTTT. This gives the protein CASSSHGRVQPQHF.

V usage is TRBV7-9 and J usage is TRBJ1-2; 9 positions agree with TRBD1. Looked up from germline, CDR1 is SEHNR and CDR2 is FQNEAQ (reference sequence). V lost 5 bases, J lost 4 bases, and 5 bases stayed unmatched. The CDR3 spans 14 residues. The CDR3 protein is CASSLPGQGYGYTF. The CDR3 nucleotides read TGTGCCAGCAGCCTCCCGGGACAGGGCTATGGCTACACCTTC.

The genes are TRBV6-5 and TRBJ2-5; unclear D gene. This CDR3 region has 13 residues. The V gene lost 2 bases and the J gene lost 7 bases, with 11 bases spanning the gap. From germline, CDR1 is MNHEY and CDR2 SVGAGI. This CDR3 is CASSYTVPGTQYF. The DNA for the CDR3 is TGTGCCAGCAGTTACACGGTCCCCGGGACCCAGTACTTC.

This chain links TRBV11-3 with TRBJ2-7; D is ambiguous. The germline V gene has CDR1 SGHNT and CDR2 YENEEA. The CDR3 has 17 residues. Deletions cut 0 bases from V and 3 bases from J, with 18 bases between. CDR3: CASSLDNITSRFYEQYF. Written as DNA, the CDR3 is TGTGCCAGCAGCTTAGATAACATTACGTCTCGTTTCTACGAGCAGTACTTC.

The rearrangement uses TRBV5-1 and TRBJ2-5; TRBD1 matches at 7 bases. This CDR3 spans 14 amino acids. After removal of 5 bases from V and 5 bases from J, the junction contained 9 bases not matched to a gene. Germline lookup yields CDR1 SGHRS and CDR2 YFSETQ. The CDR3 DNA sequence: TGCGCCAGCAGGGGTCGAGGGGGCCGGGAGACCCAGTACTTC. This gives the protein CASRGRGGRETQYF.

The chain combines TRBV6-1 with TRBJ2-1, with TRBD1 matching 8 bases. V dropped 4 bases and J dropped 4; count of bases not matched to a gene: 9. CDR3 length equals 16 residues. Germline V gene sequence: CDR1 MNHNS, CDR2 SASEGT. CDR3 protein: CASSGLQGAGYNEQFF. For the CDR3, the DNA is TGTGCCAGCAGTGGACTCCAGGGGGCGGGATACAATGAGCAGTTCTTC.

This sequence joins TRBV11-1 and TRBJ1-1; 10 positions match TRBD1. The CDR3 contains 16 residues. CDR1 is SGHAT, CDR2 FQDESV, per germline (reference sequence). The trim removed 8 bases at V and 1 base at J, leaving 10 bases unmatched. In nucleotides, the CDR3 is TGTGCCAGCGGGACGGGACAGGGGAGTAGGAACACTGAAGCTTTCTTT. This encodes CASGTGQGSRNTEAFF.

The V gene is TRBV15, the J gene TRBJ2-7, with a tentative D call TRBD2 (6 bases). The CDR3 runs to 13 residues. The V and J ends lost 0 bases and 7 bases respectively, with 10 bases between them. The germline CDR1 and CDR2 sequences are LNHNV and YYDKDF (reference sequence). CDR3 DNA: TGTGCCACCAGCAGAGACGGGACTGGTGAGCAGTACTTC. It specifies CATSRDGTGEQYF.

The J gene is TRBJ2-6, the V gene TRBV9; weak D call: TRBD1 (5 bases). The CDR3 loop spans 17 amino acids. Trimming left V 0 bases short and J 2 bases short, with 12 bases between. Germline V gene lookup returns CDR1 SGDLS and CDR2 YYNGEE. This chain's CDR3 is CASSVGQGLAGANVLTF. The CDR3 DNA is TGTGCCAGCAGCGTAGGTCAGGGTTTAGCTGGGGCCAACGTCCTGACTTTC. The variable domain in full, completed from reference TRBV9 and TRBJ2-6, reads DSGVTQTPKHLITATGQRVTLRCSPRSGDLSVYWYQQSLDQGLQFLIQYYNGEERAKGNILERFSAQQFPDLHSELNLSSLELGDSALYFCASSVGQGLAGANVLTFGAGSRLTVL.

This clone turned up a few times. The chain links TRBV1 to TRBJ2-1; the D segment call TRBD2 is taken from the table without a DNA check. TRBV1 is annotated as a pseudogene. The length of the CDR3 is 18 residues. The CDR3 region is CTSSQGGRSGYSYNEQFF. CDR3 nucleotide sequence: TGCACCAGCAGCCAAGGGGGCCGTAGCGGTTACTCCTACAATGAGCAGTTCTTC.

This chain joins TRBV12-5 and TRBJ1-1, with D possibly TRBD1 on 5 matching bases. The CDR3 sequence is 12 residues long. Per the germline V gene, CDR1 is LGHNT and CDR2 is FRNRAP. Trimming stripped 6 bases from V and 5 bases from J, with 10 bases between. CDR3 amino acids: CASGDRSTEAFF. In DNA form, the CDR3 reads TGTGCTAGTGGAGACAGATCTACTGAAGCTTTCTTT.

This clone was observed many times. V and J are TRBV3-1 (or the pseudogene TRBV3-2) and TRBJ2-4; TRBD1 matches 7 bases. The CDR3 loop spans 13 amino acids. V shed 5 bases and J 6 bases; nucleotides not matched to a gene: 4. Germline lookup yields CDR1 LGHDT and CDR2 YNNKEL (reference sequence). The CDR3, as DNA: TGTGCCAGCAGCTTTTCAGGGGGAAACATTCAGTACTTC. Amino acid sequence: CASSFSGGNIQYF.

Here the CDR3 reads CASSAMAGDYEQYF. As DNA, the CDR3 is TGTGCCAGCAGCGCCATGGCGGGAGACTACGAGCAGTACTTC. This sequence joins TRBV7-2 and TRBJ2-7, with TRBD2 matching over 7 bases. V lost 5 bases to trimming and J lost 3 bases; unmatched junction nucleotides: 7. The length of the CDR3 is 14 residues. CDR1 is SGHTA and CDR2 is FQGNSA in the germline V gene.

The chain carries TRBV19 and TRBJ1-5; perhaps TRBD1 as D (6 bases). V lost 7 bases and J 3 bases, leaving 16 bases between the germline ends. The V gene's germline CDR1 is LNHDA and CDR2 SQIVND (reference sequence). This CDR3 has 15 residues. CDR3 in DNA: TGTGCCAGTAAAAGGGGGTTTTCTTCCAATCAGCCCCAGCATTTT. Its translation is CASKRGFSSNQPQHF.